The rows below give T cell receptor beta chains drawn from one sample of a study of blood T cell repertoires in COVID-19. Using immunoSEQ multiplex PCR, the repertoire was profiled, and TCRdb retains in-frame clones only, with some absent. The sample consists of about 230,000 clones, over 70% of them appearing once. The sequenced sample consisted of peripheral blood. The receptors stem from an elderly woman with acute or convalescent COVID-19. The CDR3 runs from the conserved cysteine through the conserved F or W. Fields, in order: J gene, V gene, clone size, D gene, CDR3 protein, CDR3 DNA. A D gene is named only where the DNA matches it firmly. Only some rows state a clone size, as once, few, many or a class for expanded clones.

j_call: TRBJ2-5
v_call: TRBV7-2
clone_size: once
d_call: NA
cdr3_aa: CASSSSGIQTQYF
cdr3_nt: TGTGCCAGCAGCTCCTCCGGGATTCAGACCCAGTACTTC

j_call: TRBJ1-2
v_call: TRBV5-1
clone_size: NA
d_call: TRBD1
cdr3_aa: CASCPDRASYGYTF
cdr3_nt: TGCGCCAGCTGCCCGGACAGGGCGAGCTATGGCTACACCTTC

j_call: TRBJ2-2
v_call: TRBV18
clone_size: NA
d_call: NA
cdr3_aa: CASSPQGNTGELFF
cdr3_nt: TGTGCCAGCTCACCCCAGGGGAACACCGGGGAGCTGTTTTTT

j_call: TRBJ1-1
v_call: TRBV5-4
clone_size: NA
d_call: TRBD1
cdr3_aa: CASSLAYRDRGSTEAFF
cdr3_nt: TGTGCCAGCAGCTTGGCTTACCGGGACAGGGGATCCACTGAAGCTTTCTTT

j_call: TRBJ2-5
v_call: TRBV28
clone_size: NA
d_call: TRBD2
cdr3_aa: CASSPGGGIQETQYF
cdr3_nt: TGTGCCAGCAGTCCCGGGGGGGGGATTCAAGAGACCCAGTACTTC

j_call: TRBJ2-1
v_call: TRBV6-5
clone_size: NA
d_call: NA
cdr3_aa: CASSYSPFLEQFF
cdr3_nt: TGTGCCAGCAGTTACTCGCCGTTTTTAGAACAGTTCTTC

j_call: TRBJ2-7
v_call: TRBV5-4
clone_size: NA
d_call: TRBD1
cdr3_aa: CASSVGDSAGYEQYF
cdr3_nt: TGTGCCAGCAGCGTGGGGGACAGCGCGGGCTACGAGCAGTACTTC

j_call: TRBJ1-2
v_call: TRBV7-8
clone_size: NA
d_call: NA
cdr3_aa: CASSLGISGYGYTF
cdr3_nt: TGTGCCAGCAGCTTAGGCATCTCGGGGTATGGCTACACCTTC

j_call: TRBJ1-3
v_call: TRBV6-2/TRBV6-3
clone_size: once
d_call: TRBD1
cdr3_aa: CASSRRTGGIGNTIYF
cdr3_nt: TGTGCCAGCAGCCGACGGACAGGAGGTATCGGAAACACCATATATTTT

j_call: TRBJ2-4
v_call: TRBV25-1
clone_size: NA
d_call: TRBD2
cdr3_aa: CASSGLAGVQNIQYF
cdr3_nt: TGTGCCAGCAGTGGACTAGCGGGAGTCCAAAACATTCAGTACTTC